The rows below give T cell receptor beta chains drawn from one sample of a study of T cell responses to AZD1222 COVID-19 vaccine. The repertoire was sequenced with immunoSEQ multiplex PCR; TCRdb's copy has only in-frame clones and lacks some. Counted here are 70,000 to 95,000 clones, 80% to 90% occurring once; the ten biggest clones make up about 2.4%. The sequencing used peripheral blood, collected 28 days after the second AZD1222 dose. Source of these receptors: an adult who received the AZD1222 COVID-19 vaccine. Each CDR3 is given with its conserved first and last residue. The D gene is left open where the match is weak. Rows may omit the clone size; those that give it use once, few, many or a size class.

>TRBD1|.|TRBJ1-4|TRBV6-5
CASRFDRETEKLFF
TGTGCCAGCAGATTTGACAGGGAAACGGAAAAACTGTTTTTT
>TRBD2|few|TRBJ2-7|TRBV4-2
CASSRGLAGTYEQYF
TGTGCCAGCAGCCGTGGACTAGCGGGGACCTACGAGCAGTACTTC
>.|once|TRBJ1-5|TRBV5-5
CASSHQPNQPQHF
TGTGCCAGCAGCCACCAACCCAATCAGCCCCAGCATTTT
>.|.|TRBJ2-1|TRBV6-1
CASSEAAYNEQFF
TGTGCCAGCAGTGAAGCAGCCTACAATGAGCAGTTCTTC
>.|.|TRBJ1-4|TRBV30
CAWSSNEKLFF
TGTGCCTGGAGTTCAAACGAAAAACTGTTTTTT
>TRBD1|.|TRBJ2-5|TRBV7-9
CASSPTDRVEIQETQYF
TGTGCCAGCAGCCCGACAGACAGGGTAGAAATTCAAGAGACCCAGTACTTC
>.|.|TRBJ2-7|TRBV6-6
CASSPRTDVYEQYF
TGTGCCAGCAGTCCTCGGACGGATGTCTACGAGCAGTACTTC
>.|.|TRBJ1-1|TRBV6-5
CASMAQNTEAFF
TGTGCCAGCATGGCCCAGAACACTGAAGCTTTCTTT
>.|.|TRBJ2-7|TRBV5-1
CASSFGLAWVYEQYF
TGCGCCAGCAGCTTTGGGCTAGCTTGGGTCTACGAGCAGTACTTC
>.|.|TRBJ1-4|TRBV6-5
CASSQEAGEKLFF
TGTGCCAGCAGCCAGGAGGCGGGTGAAAAACTGTTTTTT
>.|.|TRBJ1-1|TRBV7-3
CASSSSKNTEAFF
TGTGCCAGCAGCTCTTCTAAGAACACTGAAGCTTTCTTT
>TRBD2|.|TRBJ2-3|TRBV5-5
CASSLETSEYTYTQYF
TGTGCCAGCAGCTTGGAGACTAGCGAATACACATATACGCAGTATTTT
>TRBD2|few|TRBJ2-2|TRBV6-2/TRBV6-3
CASSYSGRTNTGELFF
TGTGCCAGCAGTTATAGCGGGAGAACGAACACCGGGGAGCTGTTTTTT
>TRBD1|.|TRBJ2-4|TRBV6-5
CASSRQGNIQYF
TGTGCCAGCAGCAGACAGGGGAACATTCAGTACTTC
>.|.|TRBJ2-3|TRBV29-1
CSFARGQDTDTQYF
TGCAGCTTTGCTAGGGGACAAGACACAGATACGCAGTATTTT
>TRBD2|.|TRBJ2-5|TRBV7-8
CASSSSGRVETQYF
TGTGCCAGCAGCTCTAGCGGGAGGGTCGAGACCCAGTACTTC
>.|once|TRBJ1-2|TRBV11-2
CASSFRGNYGYTF
TGTGCCAGCAGCTTCCGTGGTAACTATGGCTACACCTTC
>.|.|TRBJ2-5|TRBV20-1
CSASRAETQYF
TGCAGTGCTAGCCGCGCCGAGACCCAGTACTTC
>.|once|TRBJ1-5|TRBV7-2
CASSQDSHQPQHF
TGTGCCAGCAGCCAGGACAGTCATCAGCCCCAGCATTTT
>TRBD1|.|TRBJ1-2|TRBV2
CASRPITLRYRGRNYGYTF
TGTGCCAGCAGACCTATAACCCTGCGCTACAGGGGAAGAAACTATGGCTACACCTTC
>.|.|TRBJ1-3|TRBV7-6
CASSLQASSGNTIYF
TGTGCCAGCAGCCTACAGGCATCCTCTGGAAACACCATATATTTT
>.|.|TRBJ2-7|TRBV5-6
CASSQTGTAYEQYF
TGTGCCAGCAGCCAGACCGGGACGGCCTACGAGCAGTACTTC
>.|.|TRBJ2-6|TRBV6-5
CASSNEDPGANVLTF
TGTGCCAGCAGTAATGAGGACCCGGGGGCCAACGTCCTGACTTTC
>TRBD1|medium-sized|TRBJ1-5|TRBV6-1
CASSEEGGAGNQPQHF
TGTGCCAGCAGTGAGGAAGGGGGCGCCGGCAATCAGCCCCAGCATTTT
>.|once|TRBJ2-1|TRBV30
CASLGARKNEQFF
TGTGCCTCCCTTGGGGCACGGAAGAATGAGCAGTTCTTC
>.|few|TRBJ1-1|TRBV10-3
CAISYQEGTTEAFF
TGTGCCATCAGTTACCAAGAAGGGACCACTGAAGCTTTCTTT
>.|.|TRBJ2-2|TRBV7-7
CASSLVPGTNTGELFF
TGTGCTAGCAGCTTAGTCCCCGGGACAAACACCGGGGAGCTGTTTTTT
>.|.|TRBJ2-3|TRBV6-5
CASTQQVLGTDTQYF
TGTGCCAGCACCCAACAGGTCCTTGGCACAGATACGCAGTATTTT